Listed here are 14 T cell receptor beta chains from one sample, sequenced in a study of blood T cell repertoires in COVID-19. Clones were read by immunoSEQ multiplex PCR, and TCRdb kept only the in-frame ones, dropping some. This sample has about 170,000 clones; 84% occur once, and the top ten carry more than 7.5%. The sequenced sample was peripheral blood. These receptors originate from a man in his forties who had recovered from COVID-19.

For this clone: One end of the junction fails to match germline, which may point to a read error. The CDR3 DNA is TGTGCTAGCAGCCGAAGTGGCGGGGGGGTTGGTGGTGAGCAGTTCTTC. Residues: CASSRSGGGVGGEQFF. This chain joins TRBV7-7 and TRBJ2-1; 9 nucleotides match TRBD2. This CDR3 comprises 16 residues. Looked up from germline, CDR1 is SSHAT and CDR2 is FNYEAQ (reference sequence).

The chain has TRBV27 and TRBJ1-5; possible D gene TRBD1, 5 bases. The germline V and J ends were trimmed by 6 bases and 5 bases, with 17 bases remaining between them. CDR1 and CDR2 from the germline V gene are MNHEY and SMNVEV (reference sequence). CDR3 length: 15 residues. The CDR3 here is CASSQRAQGHQPQHF. Written as DNA, the CDR3 is TGTGCCAGCAGCCAGAGAGCTCAGGGTCATCAGCCCCAGCATTTT.

In DNA form, the CDR3 reads TGTGCCAGCAGCGGCGCGAGCGGGATAAACACCGGGGAGCTGTTTTTT. This encodes CASSGASGINTGELFF. V usage is TRBV7-9 and J usage is TRBJ2-2; 7 bases match TRBD2. Germline V CDR1 and CDR2: SEHNR, FQNEAQ (reference sequence). The trim removed 5 bases at V and 2 bases at J, leaving 8 bases unmatched. The CDR3 has 16 residues.

The rearrangement links TRBV27 to TRBJ1-1; 8 bases are a match to TRBD1. Germline trimming cut 8 bases from V and 5 bases from J; bases unmatched to any gene: 10. From germline, CDR1 is MNHEY and CDR2 SMNVEV (reference sequence). The CDR3 contains 14 residues. The CDR3 DNA reads TGTGCCAGCTTCCCGGACAGGGCCGATACTGAAGCTTTCTTT. Residues: CASFPDRADTEAFF.

V and J are TRBV5-6 and TRBJ1-3; maybe TRBD1 (5 bases). Germline CDR1 is SGHDT and CDR2 is YYEEEE. Trimming stripped 0 bases from V and 6 bases from J, with 10 bases between. This CDR3 is built from 14 residues. The CDR3 sequence: CASSLGPGKNTIYF. CDR3 DNA: TGTGCCAGCAGCTTGGGTCCAGGGAAAAACACCATATATTTT.

The chain is built from TRBV6-5 and TRBJ2-7, with a tentative D call TRBD1 (5 bases). The CDR3 consists of 14 residues. The ends were cut back, 6 bases at V and 3 bases at J, with 15 bases in the middle. Germline V lookup: CDR1 MNHEY, CDR2 SVGAGI. The CDR3 coding sequence is TGTGCCAGCAGACCCGAGGACACTTACTACGAGCAGTACTTC. The encoded protein is CASRPEDTYYEQYF.

The chain recombines TRBV27 with TRBJ2-1; a possible D gene is TRBD1 (7 bases). Germline-derived CDR1 and CDR2 are MNHEY and SMNVEV (reference sequence). The CDR3 covers 14 residues. Trimming took off 10 bases at V and 0 bases at J, with 13 bases between the two ends. As DNA, the CDR3 is TGTGCCACGGCGGGACAGAGCTCCTACAATGAGCAGTTCTTC. Residues: CATAGQSSYNEQFF.

The CDR3 region is CASSEWEGVAFF. The CDR3 DNA follows: TGTGCCAGCAGTGAATGGGAGGGGGTCGCTTTCTTT. The chain is built from TRBV25-1 and TRBJ1-1, with D possibly matching TRBD1 (6 bases). The CDR3 totals 12 residues. Germline-derived CDR1 and CDR2 are MGHDK and SYGVNS. V lost 1 base, J lost 11 bases, and 11 bases lay in between.

This clone was counted between two and nine times. The chain is built from TRBV21-1 and TRBJ1-4. TRBV21-1 is a documented pseudogene. The CDR3 has 13 amino acids. CDR3 DNA: TGTGCCAGCAGCAAAGCCCTTAATGAAAAACTGTTTTTT. Amino acids: CASSKALNEKLFF.

This sequence joins TRBV11-3 and TRBJ2-1; tentatively, D is TRBD1 (6 bases). The V gene's germline CDR1 is SGHNT and CDR2 YENEEA. With 4 bases removed from V and 3 bases from J, the gap between germline ends came to 13 bases. The CDR3 is made up of 15 amino acids. The CDR3 bases are TGTGCCAGCAGCTATACTAGGGGGAGCTACAATGAGCAGTTCTTC. Translating gives CASSYTRGSYNEQFF.

This chain connects TRBV1 to TRBJ1-2. TRBV1 is described as a pseudogene. The CDR3 covers 18 residues. The chain's CDR3 is CTSSQVGRVAHPIDGYTF. The CDR3 DNA reads TGCACCAGCAGCCAAGTGGGGAGGGTGGCGCACCCCATCGATGGCTACACCTTC.

This sequence joins TRBV3-1 (or the pseudogene TRBV3-2) and TRBJ1-5, with a possible D match to TRBD1 (5 bases). V was clipped by 1 base and J by 6 bases, with 13 bases between them. Germline V gene data show CDR1 as LGHDT and CDR2 as YNNKEL (reference sequence). The CDR3 is 15 residues long. The CDR3 loop is CASSQGGGDRQPQHF. The CDR3 region has the DNA TGTGCCAGCAGCCAAGGGGGAGGGGACCGTCAGCCCCAGCATTTT.

The rearrangement links TRBV7-9 to TRBJ2-1; 9 positions match TRBD2. The CDR3 has 16 residues. The V gene end was trimmed by 4 bases and the J gene end by 1 base; junction bases not matched to a gene: 5. Germline CDR1 is SEHNR and CDR2 is FQNEAQ (reference sequence). The CDR3 nucleotides read TGTGCCAGCAGCTCACCGACTAGCGGATCCTACAATGAGCAGTTCTTC. Its protein is CASSSPTSGSYNEQFF.

The chain couples TRBV19 to TRBJ2-1; 10 positions match TRBD2. The CDR3 spans 16 residues. In germline, CDR1 is LNHDA, CDR2 SQIVND (reference sequence). The trim removed 6 bases at V and 9 bases at J, leaving 14 bases unmatched. For the CDR3, the DNA is TGTGCCAGTAGCATAAACCTCGGGGTAGCGGGGGGTGAGCAGTTCTTC. Residues: CASSINLGVAGGEQFF. Supplemented by reference TRBV19 and TRBJ2-1, the full variable domain reads DGGITQSPKYLFRKEGQNVTLSCEQNLNHDAMYWYRQDPGQGLRLIYYSQIVNDFQKGDIAEGYSVSREKKESFPLTVTSAQKNPTAFYLCASSINLGVAGGEQFFGPGTRLTVL.